This entry concerns a single TCR beta chain. This clonotype appeared many times. Its antigen remains undetermined. No base-level quality is on record; no much larger clone is a single base apart. Hyperthyroidism patients were newly diagnosed, with disease duration under 2 months, and aged 18 to 65 years. Any patient with an uncontrolled infection, another autoimmune disease, pregnancy or lactation was excluded. Diagnoses were established on the basis of clinical symptoms, serum thyroxine and TRAb, thyroid ultrasound, and orbital computed tomography. Blood from progressor patients was drawn when they were first diagnosed with hyperthyroidism, before any ophthalmopathy symptoms appeared. Ficoll-Paque density gradient centrifugation was used to isolate PBMCs from around 10 ml of fresh peripheral blood. Progressor patients were first diagnosed with Graves' hyperthyroidism and then developed ophthalmopathy during follow-up. Trizol reagent was used to extract total RNA, and RNA quality was then checked on an Agilent 2100 Bioanalyzer.

Counted from cysteine to phenylalanine, this CDR3 has 15 amino acids. Only the CDR3 portion is preserved as DNA: 45 bases, with reading frame beginning at the first base. V is shortened by 4 bases, J by 1 base, and the region joining them spans 12 bases. As encoded in the germline V gene, CDR1 is SGDLS while CDR2 is YYNGEE. The sample belongs to a study of T cells in Graves' hyperthyroidism and ophthalmopathy (dated by TCRdb to the late 2010s). For the wider study: Peripheral blood was collected at initial diagnosis, before any treatment. TCR V-J signatures able to tell the groups apart were searched for in a discovery cohort of about a hundred patients, of whom roughly 42 had Graves' ophthalmopathy and under 65 had stable Graves' hyperthyroidism. An independent validation cohort of under 20 hyperthyroidism patients and approximately 17 patients who later progressed to ophthalmopathy tested prospective prediction of ophthalmopathy. The 95 to 100 discovery patients were divided at random into training and test sets in a 7:3 ratio. In addition, the study compared T-cell repertoires in thyroid tissue and in blood from several Graves' hyperthyroidism patients. Once sampling was done, hyperthyroidism patients were given methimazole at a starting dose of 30 mg daily, whereas ophthalmopathy patients were given high-dose intravenous methylprednisolone. The paper reports TCR Vbeta CDR3 sequencing of over 130 peripheral blood samples: fewer than 50 ophthalmopathy, roughly 80 hyperthyroidism and 17 progressor patients. What the authors observed across the whole study: Most expanded thyroid clonotypes (frequency above 0.001) were also detected in blood, a finding suggesting that blood repertoires may reflect thyroid immune responses. In validation, the model predicted progression to ophthalmopathy a median of about 6 months before onset, with about 71% sensitivity and nearly 75% specificity. Sample size was not statistically predetermined, and investigators were not blinded to group allocation. In cross-validation, a model built on a 13 V-J signature told ophthalmopathy apart from stable hyperthyroidism with just under 90% sensitivity and around 84% specificity, and in testing the same model reached 80%/75%.

The TCR beta CDR3 regions were amplified from the RNA transcripts. The first round of RT-PCR for the TCR CDR3 was performed with the HTBI primer set and the Qiagen OneStep RT-PCR kit. The libraries were constructed in a second round of multiplex PCR and then size-selected and purified. The libraries were sequenced on an Illumina HiSeq2000 using paired-end 100 bp reads. Concerning the study's data processing: SOAPnuke was used to process the raw data, throwing out any read that contained adapters or uncalled bases, had a mean Phred below 15, or lacked an exact constant-primer or identifier match. High-quality paired reads were merged using COPE v1.2.5, and each unique nucleotide sequence was defined as a clonotype. Clonotypes were aligned to IMGT TRBV, TRBD and TRBJ reference segments using MiTCR v1.1. Only V-J combinations with frequency above 0.0001, covering 99.2% of repertoires, were analysed. A TCS score was defined as the ratio of F50 (clonal expansion) to E x V (chaos), with BLOSUM62-based TCRdist applied between CDR3 peptides within each V-J. Welch's t-statistics and random forest reduced around 520 V-J features to 10 to 15, which were used in a naive Bayes classifier (R e1071). TCRdb redid the processing of the public reads, applying fastp at Q25 and MiXCR, and retained in-frame beta chains. Merged by CDR3 protein, the rows form single entries marked with the most common genes and DNA. None of the V and J calls come from the authors' own analysis; TCRdb made them. The sample yields about 270,000 distinct CDR3 sequences; less than 30% were counted once. The ten largest clones represent over 25% of the sample.

The sequence was obtained from a man in his forties with Graves' hyperthyroidism that later progressed to Graves' ophthalmopathy. The rearrangement joined TRBV9 to TRBJ1-5; the D segment could be TRBD1, given 6 matching bases. The sequenced material came from blood. CDR3 loop: CASSLEGVSNQPQHF. The bases are TGTGCCAGCAGCCTCGAGGGGGTAAGCAATCAGCCCCAGCATTTT.